The rows below give T cell receptor beta chains drawn from one sample of a study of blood T cell repertoires in COVID-19. Libraries were prepared by immunoSEQ multiplex PCR; TCRdb keeps only in-frame clonotypes and omits some of them. Of under 75,000 clones in the sample, more than 80% were seen once. The sample consisted of peripheral blood. Receptors were obtained from a man between 45 and 60 years old with acute or convalescent COVID-19. CDR3s include the opening cysteine and the closing phenylalanine or tryptophan. The D gene is left open where the match is weak. Part of the rows lack a size; the others show once, few, many or a class for expanded clones.

v_gene	j_gene	d_gene	abundance	CDR3nt	CDR3aa
TRBV6-5	TRBJ1-4	NA	NA	TGTGCCAGCAGGGGCCCGCGCGCAACTAATGAAAAACTGTTTTTT	CASRGPRATNEKLFF
TRBV21-1	TRBJ2-1	NA	NA	TGTGCCAGCAGCAAAAAAAAACGGGAGGGATTCGGGCGCAATGAGCAGTTCTTC	CASSKKKREGFGRNEQFF
TRBV10-2	TRBJ2-1	TRBD2	once	TGCGCCAGCAGTGCTAGCGGGAGTAATGCCAATGAGCAGTTCTTC	CASSASGSNANEQFF
TRBV4-2	TRBJ2-7	NA	NA	TGTGCCAGCAGCCAAGGTGAGGGACTTTCGGGAGCTTCTCAGTACTTC	CASSQGEGLSGASQYF
TRBV4-3	TRBJ1-5	NA	NA	TGCGCCAGCAGCCAAGCGCTAGGGGATTTGGGACAGCCCCAGCATTTT	CASSQALGDLGQPQHF
TRBV28	TRBJ1-3	NA	NA	TGTGCCAGCAGAACAGGGTTTGGAAACACCATATATTTT	CASRTGFGNTIYF
TRBV4-1	TRBJ2-3	NA	NA	TGCGCCAGCAGCCCCCAATGGAGCGGCACAGATACGCAGTATTTT	CASSPQWSGTDTQYF
TRBV28	TRBJ1-5	NA	NA	TGTGCCAGCAGCCTGACAGCGTATAGCAATCAGCCCCAGCATTTT	CASSLTAYSNQPQHF
TRBV28	TRBJ2-7	NA	NA	TGTGCCAGCCCTCCTTCCCTCTCGGGAATGTCCTACGAGCAGTACTTC	CASPPSLSGMSYEQYF
TRBV27	TRBJ1-3	TRBD1	NA	TGTGCCAGCAGTAGAACAGGGGGCTTTGGAAACACCATATATTTT	CASSRTGGFGNTIYF
TRBV20-1	TRBJ1-1	NA	once	TGCAGTGCTAGTAACAGGCAGGGAGCTTTCTTT	CSASNRQGAFF
TRBV11-3	TRBJ1-5	TRBD1	NA	TGTGCCAGCAGCTACCCGGGACAGGGGGAAAAGCCCCAGCATTTT	CASSYPGQGEKPQHF
TRBV18	TRBJ1-2	TRBD1	NA	TGTGCCAGCTCACCATCACCACTCCCCAACTCCTTCCGGGACAGGGTAATAAACTATGGCTACACCTTC	CASSPSPLPNSFRDRVINYGYTF
TRBV30	TRBJ2-5	NA	NA	TGTGCCTGGACCCGCGGGGAAGGGGAAGAGACCCAGTACTTC	CAWTRGEGEETQYF
TRBV7-8	TRBJ2-3	NA	NA	TGTGCCAGCAGCGCAGTCCTGGCCCGGGAATTGAATACGCAGTATTTT	CASSAVLARELNTQYF
TRBV27	TRBJ2-1	NA	NA	TGTGCCAGCAGTTTGCGGGGACCCTACAATGAGCAGTTCTTC	CASSLRGPYNEQFF
TRBV27	TRBJ2-2	NA	NA	TGTGCCAGCAGTTTAATAGGAGTTACCGGGGAGCTGTTTTTT	CASSLIGVTGELFF
TRBV7-2	TRBJ1-5	TRBD1	NA	TGTGCCAGCAGCTTACGGCAGGGGGCCCGTCAGCCCCAGCATTTT	CASSLRQGARQPQHF
TRBV3-1/TRBV3-2	TRBJ2-5	TRBD2	NA	TGTGCCAGCAGCCAAATGGGTTCCGTCCTATTGTGGGGAGGGGACCAAGAGACCCAGTACTTC	CASSQMGSVLLWGGDQETQYF
TRBV28	TRBJ1-2	NA	NA	TGTGCCAGCAGTTTATGGTTCAGGGAAATCTATGGCTACACCTTC	CASSLWFREIYGYTF
TRBV7-7	TRBJ2-2	NA	NA	TGTGCCAGCAGCCCCTCTCCTAGTGCCGGGGAGCTGTTTTTT	CASSPSPSAGELFF
TRBV19	TRBJ1-5	NA	NA	TGTGCCAGTTGCAGGGAATATAGCAATCAGCCCCAGCATTTT	CASCREYSNQPQHF